This TCR beta chain stems from a study of blood T cell repertoires in COVID-19 (dated by TCRdb to 2020 to 2021). At the level of the whole study: Samples covering the acute and convalescent phases of COVID-19 were provided by collaborators in the United States, Italy and Spain. The material from the prospective study consisted of cDNA or gDNA derived from T cells, B-cell-depleted T cells, or PBMCs. Deeply sampled blood TCRbeta repertoires from subjects exposed to, actively infected with, or recovered from COVID-19 were included in the dataset. The repertoires were made available in a free public database intended to serve as a resource for research on the immune response to SARS-CoV-2. Nearly every sample came with metadata listing a de-identified subject ID, COVID-19 status, age in years and sex. Where available, HLA class I and class II types were obtained from metadata supplied by the sample provider rather than from assay-based typing. The samples were drawn from the first 160 participants of the ongoing ImmuneRACE study and from 950 to 1,500 subjects provided by 6 global collaborators.

What the authors observed across the whole study: The quantity of clinical and demographic metadata differed by source and by participant and was supplied without curation.

V is trimmed back by 7 bases and J by 4 bases, and the junction contains 12 bases that no gene match accounts for. Sequences SQVTM (CDR1) and ANQGSEA (CDR2) are obtained from the germline V gene. The CDR3 numbers 15 residues from cysteine through phenylalanine. Only the CDR3 DNA is retained, 45 bases long and in frame from the first base. This clone came up a few times. Its antigen is currently not known. The sample holds no much larger clone one base away, and base qualities are not on file. Whole blood was collected in K2EDTA tubes by collaborating institutions according to the institutions' own protocols. For TCRbeta analysis, collaborators shipped samples in one of three forms: frozen whole blood, isolated PBMCs, or DNA extracted from either of those sample types. TCRbeta CDR3 regions were amplified from genomic DNA using the immunoSEQ Assay, a bias-controlled multiplex PCR. The paper's processing steps were these. Nucleated cell counts per sample were estimated from amplification of reference gene primers within the assay. To quantify the absolute abundance of each unique TCRbeta CDR3 rearrangement, sequence reads were collapsed and filtered. For each sample, productive Simpson clonality was calculated as the square root of Simpson's diversity index over productive rearrangements. TCRdb re-hosts the immuneACCESS table, in-frame sequences only. Its copies lack some clones; in the studies checked, an unresolved V gene accounts for under half of them, and the cause for the rest is not known. V and J calls plus clone size are reproduced from that table; the DNA served to infer D and trimming. This sample holds approximately 90,000 clones; around 86% were observed only once. Around 4.5% of the sample goes to the ten largest clones.

Sequences were obtained from peripheral blood. The V and J segments used are TRBV29-1 and TRBJ2-3; TRBD1 fits 9 bases in the junction. This TCR came from a woman of 80 years or more with acute or convalescent COVID-19. The DNA sequence is as follows: TGCAGCGCCGAAGGGGGACAGGGATTCGCAGATACGCAGTATTTT. This is translated as CSAEGGQGFADTQYF.